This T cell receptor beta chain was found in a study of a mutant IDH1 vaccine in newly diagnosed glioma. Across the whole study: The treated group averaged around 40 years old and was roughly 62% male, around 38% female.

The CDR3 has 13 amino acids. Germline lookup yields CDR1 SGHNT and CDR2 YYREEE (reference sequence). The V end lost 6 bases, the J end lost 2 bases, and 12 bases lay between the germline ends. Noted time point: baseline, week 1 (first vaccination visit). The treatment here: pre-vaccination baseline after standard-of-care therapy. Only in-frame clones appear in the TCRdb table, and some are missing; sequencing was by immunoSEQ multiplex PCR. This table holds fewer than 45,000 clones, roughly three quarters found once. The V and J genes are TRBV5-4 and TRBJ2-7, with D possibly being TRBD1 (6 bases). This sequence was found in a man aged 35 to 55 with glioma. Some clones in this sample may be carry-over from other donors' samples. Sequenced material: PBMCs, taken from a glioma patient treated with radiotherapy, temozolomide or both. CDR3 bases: TGTGCCAGCAACCTGAAGGGGGCCTACGAGCAGTACTTC. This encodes CASNLKGAYEQYF.